Listed below are T cell receptor beta chains from one sample, sequenced in a study of blood T cell repertoires in COVID-19. Measured with immunoSEQ multiplex PCR; TCRdb has only the in-frame clones, and not every one. Among about 75,000 clones listed, 84% were seen once. The sample taken for sequencing was peripheral blood. These receptors came from a woman between 45 and 65 years old with acute or convalescent COVID-19. Each CDR3 is given with its conserved first and last residue. Each record gives: J gene, clone size, V gene, D gene, CDR3 protein, CDR3 DNA. The D gene is left open where the match is weak. Clone size is given for some rows only: seen once, a few or many times, or a class if the clone is expanded.

J: TRBJ2-3
size: NA
V: TRBV11-2
D: TRBD2
CDR3: CASSSTSGADTQYF
DNA: TGTGCCAGCAGCTCGACTAGCGGAGCAGATACGCAGTATTTT

J: TRBJ1-1
size: NA
V: TRBV2
D: NA
CDR3: CASSALGRNTEAFF
DNA: TGTGCCAGCAGTGCACTGGGGAGGAACACTGAAGCTTTCTTT

J: TRBJ2-2
size: NA
V: TRBV5-1
D: NA
CDR3: CASRLPPGKNTGELFF
DNA: TGCGCCAGCAGACTTCCACCGGGAAAGAACACCGGGGAGCTGTTTTTT

J: TRBJ1-4
size: NA
V: TRBV10-2
D: NA
CDR3: CASCPATNEKLFF
DNA: TGCGCCAGCTGCCCGGCAACTAATGAAAAACTGTTTTTT

J: TRBJ1-5
size: NA
V: TRBV19
D: TRBD1
CDR3: CASSLTGSDKRPQHF
DNA: TGTGCCAGTAGCTTGACAGGGTCGGATAAGAGGCCCCAGCATTTT

J: TRBJ2-1
size: NA
V: TRBV7-8
D: NA
CDR3: CASIGTVYNEQFF
DNA: TGTGCCAGCATCGGGACTGTCTACAATGAGCAGTTCTTC

J: TRBJ2-4
size: few
V: TRBV14
D: TRBD1
CDR3: CASSPWDSLNIQYF
DNA: TGTGCCAGCAGCCCGTGGGACAGCCTAAACATTCAGTACTTC

J: TRBJ2-1
size: NA
V: TRBV7-2
D: TRBD1
CDR3: CASSSRQGLGYEQFF
DNA: TGTGCCAGCAGCTCAAGACAGGGCCTGGGCTATGAGCAGTTCTTC

J: TRBJ2-7
size: NA
V: TRBV6-2/TRBV6-3
D: TRBD2
CDR3: CASSPGLARYF
DNA: TGTGCCAGCAGCCCCGGACTAGCGCGGTACTTC

J: TRBJ2-3
size: NA
V: TRBV4-3
D: TRBD2
CDR3: CASSLIIAGVTPDTQYF
DNA: TGCGCCAGCAGCCTCATTATAGCGGGAGTCACCCCAGATACGCAGTATTTT

J: TRBJ2-7
size: few
V: TRBV28
D: TRBD2
CDR3: CASSLWAPLGLADSYEQYF
DNA: TGTGCCAGCAGTTTATGGGCCCCATTGGGACTAGCGGACTCCTACGAGCAGTACTTC

J: TRBJ1-1
size: NA
V: TRBV27
D: NA
CDR3: CASSFRQNLVNTEAFF
DNA: TGTGCCAGCAGTTTCCGGCAGAATCTAGTGAACACTGAAGCTTTCTTT

J: TRBJ1-4
size: NA
V: TRBV15
D: NA
CDR3: CATSRGGTNEKLFF
DNA: TGTGCCACCAGCAGAGGAGGAACTAATGAAAAACTGTTTTTT

J: TRBJ2-7
size: NA
V: TRBV28
D: NA
CDR3: CASSLPWGTLRAEQYF
DNA: TGTGCCAGCAGTCTACCTTGGGGGACTCTCCGTGCCGAGCAGTACTTC

J: TRBJ1-2
size: NA
V: TRBV5-5
D: TRBD1
CDR3: CASSSRLQGSDGYTF
DNA: TGTGCCAGCAGCTCGAGGCTACAGGGGTCGGATGGCTACACCTTC

J: TRBJ2-4
size: NA
V: TRBV7-8
D: TRBD1
CDR3: CASSPQGPTGLNIQYF
DNA: TGTGCCAGCAGCCCCCAGGGCCCGACAGGGCTAAACATTCAGTACTTC

J: TRBJ2-7
size: NA
V: TRBV4-1
D: TRBD1
CDR3: CASSQLGQGRNSYEQYF
DNA: TGCGCCAGCAGCCAACTTGGACAGGGGAGGAACTCCTACGAGCAGTACTTC

J: TRBJ1-6
size: NA
V: TRBV28
D: NA
CDR3: CASSPPGLGNSPLHF
DNA: TGTGCCAGCAGTCCCCCGGGACTCGGTAATTCACCCCTCCACTTT

J: TRBJ1-5
size: NA
V: TRBV18
D: NA
CDR3: CASSATGGVNQPQHF
DNA: TGTGCCAGCTCAGCCACTGGGGGGGTCAATCAGCCCCAGCATTTT

J: TRBJ1-6
size: NA
V: TRBV3-1/TRBV3-2
D: TRBD1
CDR3: CASSSKGQGAGPLHF
DNA: TGTGCCAGCAGCTCGAAGGGGCAGGGGGCAGGACCCCTCCACTTT

J: TRBJ2-2
size: NA
V: TRBV7-3
D: TRBD1
CDR3: CASSLSPTGGGELFF
DNA: TGTGCCAGCAGCTTAAGTCCGACAGGGGGCGGGGAGCTGTTTTTT

J: TRBJ2-5
size: many
V: TRBV19
D: TRBD2
CDR3: CASSTGSGGRETQYF
DNA: TGTGCCAGTAGTACGGGCAGCGGGGGCAGGGAGACCCAGTACTTC

J: TRBJ2-1
size: once
V: TRBV12-3/TRBV12-4
D: NA
CDR3: CASRKRSNEQFF
DNA: TGTGCCAGCAGGAAGCGGAGCAATGAGCAGTTCTTC

J: TRBJ1-2
size: NA
V: TRBV3-1/TRBV3-2
D: NA
CDR3: CASSHRTVLYGYTF
DNA: TGTGCCAGCAGCCATCGGACAGTACTATATGGCTACACCTTC

J: TRBJ2-7
size: NA
V: TRBV19
D: NA
CDR3: CASSVERSYEQYF
DNA: TGTGCCAGTAGTGTGGAGAGATCCTACGAGCAGTACTTC

J: TRBJ2-7
size: NA
V: TRBV27
D: TRBD1
CDR3: CASSANPYVGQLVYEQYF
DNA: TGTGCCAGCAGTGCCAATCCATATGTGGGACAGTTGGTTTACGAGCAGTACTTC

J: TRBJ1-2
size: few
V: TRBV30
D: NA
CDR3: CAWTPGGAGYTF
DNA: TGTGCCTGGACCCCGGGCGGGGCTGGCTACACCTTC

J: TRBJ1-2
size: NA
V: TRBV5-4
D: NA
CDR3: CASSLGSRGDYGYTF
DNA: TGTGCCAGCAGCTTGGGGAGCAGGGGAGACTATGGCTACACCTTC

J: TRBJ1-2
size: NA
V: TRBV7-2
D: NA
CDR3: CASSLDGAGDYGYTF
DNA: TGTGCCAGCAGCTTAGACGGGGCAGGGGACTATGGCTACACCTTC

J: TRBJ1-1
size: NA
V: TRBV3-1/TRBV3-2
D: NA
CDR3: CASSHQRRAEAFF
DNA: TGTGCCAGCAGCCATCAACGGAGGGCTGAAGCTTTCTTT

J: TRBJ1-1
size: NA
V: TRBV11-2
D: TRBD1
CDR3: CASSFQGDTEAFF
DNA: TGTGCCAGCAGCTTTCAGGGGGACACTGAAGCTTTCTTT

J: TRBJ2-5
size: NA
V: TRBV5-6
D: NA
CDR3: CASSSIMGVGGTQYF
DNA: TGTGCCAGCAGCTCCATTATGGGGGTGGGAGGGACCCAGTACTTC

J: TRBJ2-3
size: NA
V: TRBV4-3
D: NA
CDR3: CASSPSGASTDTQYF
DNA: TGCGCCAGCAGCCCTTCGGGAGCTAGCACAGATACGCAGTATTTT

J: TRBJ2-3
size: NA
V: TRBV5-1
D: NA
CDR3: CASSRLVTGMGTDTQYF
DNA: TGCGCCAGCAGCCGCCTCGTTACAGGGATGGGGACAGATACGCAGTATTTT

J: TRBJ1-5
size: NA
V: TRBV18
D: TRBD1
CDR3: CASSPGAGGGNQPQHF
DNA: TGTGCCAGCTCACCTGGAGCAGGGGGCGGCAATCAGCCCCAGCATTTT

J: TRBJ1-1
size: NA
V: TRBV5-6
D: TRBD1
CDR3: CASSLLRDRDSKAFF
DNA: TGTGCCAGCAGCTTGCTCAGGGACAGGGATTCTAAGGCTTTCTTT

J: TRBJ2-5
size: NA
V: TRBV5-4
D: NA
CDR3: CASSSGRGETQYF
DNA: TGTGCCAGCAGCTCGGGTCGGGGGGAGACCCAGTACTTC

J: TRBJ2-3
size: NA
V: TRBV3-1/TRBV3-2
D: TRBD2
CDR3: CASSVLAGGPADTQYF
DNA: TGTGCCAGCAGCGTACTAGCGGGGGGGCCGGCAGATACGCAGTATTTT